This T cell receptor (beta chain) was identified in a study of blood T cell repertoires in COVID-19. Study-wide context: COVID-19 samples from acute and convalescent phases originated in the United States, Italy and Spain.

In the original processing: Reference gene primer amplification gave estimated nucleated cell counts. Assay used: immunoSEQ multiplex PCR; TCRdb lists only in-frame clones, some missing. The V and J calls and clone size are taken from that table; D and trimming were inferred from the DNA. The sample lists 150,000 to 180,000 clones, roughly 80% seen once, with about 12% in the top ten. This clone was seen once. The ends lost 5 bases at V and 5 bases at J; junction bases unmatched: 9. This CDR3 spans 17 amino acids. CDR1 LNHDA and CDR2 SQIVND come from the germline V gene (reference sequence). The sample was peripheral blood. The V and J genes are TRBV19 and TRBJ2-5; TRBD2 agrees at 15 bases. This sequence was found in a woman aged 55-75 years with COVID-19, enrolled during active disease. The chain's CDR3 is CASSPRTSGRAAETQYF. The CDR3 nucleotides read TGTGCCAGTAGTCCGAGGACTAGCGGGAGGGCGGCGGAGACCCAGTACTTC. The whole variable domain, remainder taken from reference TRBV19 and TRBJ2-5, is DGGITQSPKYLFRKEGQNVTLSCEQNLNHDAMYWYRQDPGQGLRLIYYSQIVNDFQKGDIAEGYSVSREKKESFPLTVTSAQKNPTAFYLCASSPRTSGRAAETQYFGPGTRLLVL.